The present T cell receptor (beta chain) was sequenced within a study of shared clonotypes between healthy human individuals. The V end lost 7 bases, the J end lost 1 base, and 15 bases lay between the germline ends. From germline, CDR1 is PRHDT and CDR2 FYEKMQ (reference sequence). This CDR3 region has 15 residues. Generated by immunoSEQ multiplex PCR, the TCRdb table keeps only in-frame clones and is missing some. Of approximately 530,000 clones in the sample, approximately 94% were seen once. Sample: naive CD4+ T cells sorted from blood. The subset is: CD45RA+ positively selected. This clonotype was obtained from a woman aged 30 to 39 in good health. The V call is TRBV13, the J call TRBJ2-3; D unresolved. The CDR3 sequence: CASNSVWARTDTQYF. CDR3 bases: TGTGCCAGCAACTCCGTGTGGGCCCGCACAGATACGCAGTATTTT.